Shown below are 28 T cell receptor beta chains from a single sample sequenced in a study of CD8 T cells in Susac syndrome. A quantity of about 0.45 to 1 ug RNA underwent reverse transcription using random hexamers. TCRdb re-analysed the immunoSEQ multiplex PCR reads in MiXCR, keeping a single row per CDR3 protein. The table records roughly 150,000 distinct CDR3 sequences, approximately 96% of them present only once. The sequencing sample was made of CD8+ T cells from PBMCs. These receptors were taken from a human donor with multiple sclerosis.

The chain has TRBV7-9 and TRBJ2-1, with D tentatively TRBD1 (6 bases). The CDR3 is 16 amino acids. V lost 6 bases and J lost 6, with 21 bases in between. Germline CDR1 and CDR2: SEHNR and FQNEAQ (reference sequence). CDR3 nucleotides: TGTGCCAGCAGTCCACACAGGGTCCAAGAGGGCAATGAGCAGTTCTTC. Amino acid sequence: CASSPHRVQEGNEQFF.

The chain carries TRBV12-3 or TRBV12-4 and TRBJ2-7; D gene unclear. V lost 2 bases, J lost 7 bases, and 15 bases lay in between. The CDR3 has 14 residues. The CDR3 loop is CASSLSLTRQEQYF. The CDR3 coding sequence is TGTGCCAGCAGTTTATCCTTGACTCGTCAGGAGCAGTACTTC.

This chain uses TRBV27 with TRBJ2-7, with 12 bases fitting TRBD2. J lost 5 bases, V lost 6 bases, and 8 bases had no gene match. Germline CDR1 MNHEY, CDR2 SMNVEV (reference sequence). This CDR3 has 15 residues. CDR3 DNA: TGTGCCAGCAGACTAGCGGGGGGACTGTCCCACGAGCAGTACTTC. Translated, it gives CASRLAGGLSHEQYF.

The chain couples TRBV10-3 to TRBJ2-1; TRBD1 or TRBD2 may be the D gene (5 bases each). The CDR3 totals 15 residues. V shed 3 bases and J shed 2 bases, with 11 bases lying between them. Germline lookup yields CDR1 ENHRY and CDR2 SYGVKD. The CDR3 region has the DNA TGTGCCATCAGTGACCGAGGGGAGACCTACAATGAGCAGTTCTTC. Protein sequence: CAISDRGETYNEQFF.

The chain combines TRBV12-3 or TRBV12-4 with TRBJ1-2, with a weak D call TRBD1 (5 bases). V was clipped by 3 bases and J by 6 bases, with 17 bases between them. CDR3 length: 15 residues. The CDR3 coding sequence is TGTGCCAGCAGTTTCCATCCGGCCAGGGTGGATGGCTACACCTTC. Its translation: CASSFHPARVDGYTF.

In DNA, the CDR3 is TGTGCCACCAGCATCCGGACAGGCGTTCGAGAGACCCAGTACTTC. Its translation: CATSIRTGVRETQYF. V and J are TRBV15 and TRBJ2-5; 7 bases agree with TRBD1. The length of the CDR3 is 15 residues. The trim removed 4 bases at V and 4 bases at J, leaving 9 bases unmatched. Germline values: CDR1 LNHNV, CDR2 YYDKDF (reference sequence).

The chain has TRBV2 and TRBJ1-1; possibly TRBD1 for D (6 bases). Per the germline V gene, CDR1 is SNHLY and CDR2 is FYNNEI. The CDR3 totals 18 residues. Trimming shortened V by 2 bases and J by 2 bases, and 21 bases separated the two germline ends. Written as DNA, the CDR3 is TGTGCCAGCAGTGAACCAACAGGGAGGTCTGGCTTAAACACTGAAGCTTTCTTT. Its translation is CASSEPTGRSGLNTEAFF.

The chain recombines TRBV9 with TRBJ2-6; the D is unclear. With 4 bases removed from V and 2 bases from J, the gap between germline ends came to 19 bases. Germline assignment: CDR1 SGDLS and CDR2 YYNGEE. This CDR3 comprises 18 residues. The CDR3 region is CASSLGTNPRAGANVLTF. The CDR3 nucleotides read TGTGCCAGCAGCTTGGGCACTAATCCACGGGCTGGGGCCAACGTCCTGACTTTC.

The genes are TRBV7-9 and TRBJ2-1; a possible D gene is TRBD1 (7 bases). V lost 6 bases, J lost 10 bases, and 19 bases lay in between. The CDR3 sequence is 14 residues long. CDR1 and CDR2 (germline): SEHNR, FQNEAQ (reference sequence). CDR3 amino acids: CASRRDSRDGEQFF. The CDR3 DNA follows: TGTGCCAGCAGGCGGGACAGTCGGGATGGCGAGCAGTTCTTC.

The count of this clonotype is one. The gene calls are TRBV5-4 and TRBJ1-2; 7 bases map to TRBD1. From germline, CDR1 is SGHNT and CDR2 YYREEE (reference sequence). J gave up 5 bases and V 4 bases, and 14 bases lay outside the gene matches. The CDR3 is 16 amino acids. The CDR3 sequence: CASSPVGQGGYYGYTF. The CDR3, as DNA: TGTGCCAGCAGCCCCGTGGGCCAGGGGGGTTATTATGGCTACACCTTC.

This chain connects TRBV20-1 to TRBJ1-5, with D unclear. There are 16 residues in the CDR3. CDR1 and CDR2 (germline): DFQATT, SNEGSKA (reference sequence). The V end lost 0 bases, the J end lost 1 base, and 13 bases lay between the germline ends. Here the CDR3 DNA reads TGCAGTGCTAGAGATGGCACAGTATCAAGCAATCAGCCCCAGCATTTT. Its translation is CSARDGTVSSNQPQHF.

The gene calls are TRBV27 and TRBJ1-2, with D perhaps matching TRBD1 (6 bases). CDR1 and CDR2 from the germline V gene are MNHEY and SMNVEV (reference sequence). V lost 10 bases and J 6 bases, leaving 9 bases between the germline ends. The CDR3 runs to 10 residues. This chain's CDR3 is CATRQDGYTF. In DNA, the CDR3 is TGTGCCACCCGACAGGATGGCTACACCTTC.

V and J are TRBV3-1 and TRBJ1-2; TRBD1 matches at 7 bases. Per germline, CDR1 LGHDT and CDR2 YNNKEL (reference sequence). This CDR3 is 13 amino acids long. With V trimmed by 3 bases and J by 3 bases, 1 base remained unmatched. CDR3 bases: TGTGCCAGCAGCCACGGACAGGACTATGGCTACACCTTC. This translates into CASSHGQDYGYTF.

This clonotype was observed once. The chain joins TRBV2 to TRBJ1-5; D not resolved. The germline CDR1 and CDR2 sequences are SNHLY and FYNNEI. Trimming stripped 2 bases from V and 7 bases from J, with 9 bases between. This CDR3 comprises 13 residues. The CDR3 loop reads CASSERVDQPQHF. CDR3 DNA sequence: TGTGCCAGCAGTGAAAGGGTGGACCAGCCCCAGCATTTT.

The chain joins TRBV24-1 to TRBJ2-1, with TRBD2 identical over 8 bases. The CDR3 spans 16 residues. Per germline, CDR1 KGHDR and CDR2 SFDVKD. The V segment lost 3 bases and the J segment 8 bases; nucleotides outside the gene matches: 11. The CDR3 DNA reads as TGTGCCACCAGTGATCCCCGGGGGGGAATTAGGGATGAGCAGTTCTTC. It translates to CATSDPRGGIRDEQFF.

The genes are TRBV9 and TRBJ2-2, with TRBD2 identical over 7 bases. The length of the CDR3 is 16 residues. CDR1 is SGDLS and CDR2 is YYNGEE in the germline V gene. V trimming: 4 bases; J trimming: 0 bases; junction bases outside the gene matches: 6. The CDR3 reads CASSQPRGANTGELFF. The CDR3 nucleotides are TGTGCCAGCAGCCAACCCCGGGGGGCGAACACCGGGGAGCTGTTTTTT.

This clonotype has just one count. V and J are TRBV11-1 and TRBJ2-7; 9 nucleotides agree with TRBD1. J gave up 5 bases and V 5 bases, and 10 bases lay outside the gene matches. In germline, CDR1 is SGHAT, CDR2 FQDESV (reference sequence). CDR3 size: 15 residues. The CDR3 coding sequence is TGTGCCAGCAGCCCGTCCCGGGACAGGGTCCACGAGCAGTACTTC. Translation: CASSPSRDRVHEQYF.

This clonotype was detected only once. V usage is TRBV2 and J usage is TRBJ1-4; tentative D call: TRBD1 (5 bases). V was trimmed by 3 bases and J by 8 bases, leaving 13 bases between them. Germline CDR1 SNHLY, CDR2 FYNNEI. This CDR3 is built from 14 residues. This chain's CDR3 is CASSDPRDLEKLFF. The CDR3 nucleotides are TGTGCCAGCAGTGATCCGCGGGACCTCGAAAAACTGTTTTTT.

The V gene is TRBV9, the J gene TRBJ1-6; no firm D call. The CDR3 runs to 14 residues. Trimming took 3 bases from V and 7 from J, leaving 11 bases between them. Germline V CDR1 and CDR2: SGDLS, YYNGEE. The CDR3 sequence is CASSGGPANSPLHF. The CDR3 DNA follows: TGTGCCAGCAGCGGAGGGCCCGCCAATTCACCCCTCCACTTT.

The CDR3 sequence: CSASPGAYEQYF. CDR3 nucleotide sequence: TGCAGCGCGAGTCCAGGAGCCTACGAGCAGTACTTC. V usage is TRBV29-1 and J usage is TRBJ2-7; no clear D. The CDR3 loop spans 12 amino acids. V was trimmed by 7 bases and J by 2 bases, leaving 12 bases between them. Looked up from germline, CDR1 is SQVTM and CDR2 is ANQGSEA.

The V call is TRBV12-3 or TRBV12-4, the J call TRBJ1-3, with a weak D call TRBD1 (5 bases). The CDR3 is made up of 12 amino acids. The V gene lost 8 bases and the J gene lost 9 bases, with 14 bases spanning the gap. The CDR3 sequence: CASVRGRGTIYF. The CDR3 bases are TGTGCCAGCGTGAGGGGCCGCGGCACCATATATTTT.

The V call is TRBV3-1, the J call TRBJ2-5; D is undetermined. Trimming stripped 0 bases from V and 0 bases from J, with 8 bases between. The germline V gene has CDR1 LGHDT and CDR2 YNNKEL (reference sequence). The CDR3 length is 15 residues. The CDR3 region has the DNA TGTGCCAGCAGCCAAGATCGGGCAGACCAAGAGACCCAGTACTTC. Translated: CASSQDRADQETQYF.

This chain uses TRBV27 with TRBJ2-7; D not certain. The V gene's germline CDR1 is MNHEY and CDR2 SMNVEV (reference sequence). V lost 1 base to trimming and J lost 7 bases, with 8 bases between them. This CDR3 comprises 12 residues. For the CDR3, the DNA is TGTGCCAGCAGTTTATTGCGTGGGGAGCAGTACTTC. Amino acids: CASSLLRGEQYF.

J is TRBJ2-7 and V is TRBV5-1; D is possibly TRBD1 (6 bases). Germline CDR1 and CDR2: SGHRS and YFSETQ. CDR3 length: 14 amino acids. Trimming stripped 4 bases from V and 0 bases from J, with 11 bases between. CDR3 bases: TGCGCCAGCAGCGAACAGGGCTACTCCTACGAGCAGTACTTC. This translates into CASSEQGYSYEQYF.

The J gene is TRBJ2-5, the V gene TRBV3-1, with D uncertain. The CDR3 extends over 18 amino acids. Trimming removed 2 bases at V and 0 bases at J, with 19 bases between. Germline V gene sequence: CDR1 LGHDT, CDR2 YNNKEL (reference sequence). CDR3 DNA sequence: TGTGCCAGCAGCCAAATCCCTCCCGTATACCGAGACCAAGAGACCCAGTACTTC. Translation gives CASSQIPPVYRDQETQYF.

This chain connects TRBV5-1 to TRBJ1-1; D is uncertain. Germline V gene lookup returns CDR1 SGHRS and CDR2 YFSETQ. The germline V and J ends were trimmed by 4 bases and 4 bases, with 11 bases remaining between them. This CDR3 spans 13 amino acids. CDR3 loop: CASSGVWGTEAFF. The CDR3 region has the DNA TGCGCCAGCAGCGGCGTGTGGGGCACTGAAGCTTTCTTT.

The J gene is TRBJ2-2, the V gene TRBV25-1, with D perhaps TRBD2 (5 bases). From germline, CDR1 is MGHDK and CDR2 SYGVNS. The CDR3 consists of 16 residues. V was clipped by 1 base and J by 7 bases, with 16 bases between them. The CDR3 protein is CASSESGRTRIGELFF. CDR3 nucleotides: TGTGCCAGCAGTGAATCGGGAAGGACGAGGATCGGGGAGCTGTTTTTT.

The rearrangement uses TRBV29-1 and TRBJ2-1, with 8 bases identical to TRBD1. CDR1 is SQVTM, CDR2 ANQGSEA, per germline. The CDR3 consists of 11 residues. Germline trimming cut 5 bases from V and 7 bases from J; bases unmatched to any gene: 1. CDR3 protein: CSVTGGNEQFF. The CDR3 DNA reads as TGCAGCGTTACAGGGGGAAATGAGCAGTTCTTC.